The 18 T cell receptor beta chains given below trace back to one sample, sequenced in a study of T cell repertoires in cytomegalovirus infection. Using its own MiXCR run on the reads, TCRdb lists one record per CDR3 protein. This sample has about 260,000 distinct CDR3 sequences, with about an eighth found just once. Sequenced material: PBMCs. These receptors came from a human donor in good health (CMV status not recorded). Some clones in this sample may be carry-over from other donors' samples.

This clonotype has only a few counts. This chain links TRBV19 with TRBJ2-2; no definite D call. CDR3 length: 14 amino acids. Per the germline V gene, CDR1 is LNHDA and CDR2 is SQIVND (reference sequence). Trimming took 3 bases from V and 2 from J, leaving 7 bases between them. CDR3 sequence reads: CASSILPNTGELFF. The CDR3 region has the DNA TGTGCCAGTAGTATTCTCCCCAACACCGGGGAGCTGTTTTTT. The full variable domain, completed using reference TRBV19 and TRBJ2-2, is DGGITQSPKYLFRKEGQNVTLSCEQNLNHDAMYWYRQDPGQGLRLIYYSQIVNDFQKGDIAEGYSVSREKKESFPLTVTSAQKNPTAFYLCASSILPNTGELFFGEGSRLTVL.

This clonotype was seen a handful of times. The chain combines TRBV5-1 with TRBJ2-1; TRBD2 might be the D (6 bases). Per the germline V gene, CDR1 is SGHRS and CDR2 is YFSETQ. This CDR3 has 14 amino acids. The V and J ends lost 5 bases and 5 bases respectively, with 14 bases between them. Written as DNA, the CDR3 is TGCGCCAGCAGTTACGCGGGACCCCACAATGAGCAGTTCTTC. Translating gives CASSYAGPHNEQFF.

This clonotype was observed a handful of times. CDR3 coding DNA: TGCGCCAGCAGCTTGGGCTCTACTTGGACAGATACGCAGTATTTT. Protein sequence: CASSLGSTWTDTQYF. The chain is built from TRBV5-1 and TRBJ2-3, with D unresolved. Germline CDR1 SGHRS, CDR2 YFSETQ. The CDR3 contains 15 residues. With 0 bases removed from V and 3 bases from J, the gap between germline ends came to 11 bases.

This clonotype was detected only a few times. The chain is built from TRBV5-4 and TRBJ2-2; D not resolved. The CDR3 is 15 amino acids. Germline CDR1 is SGHNT and CDR2 is YYREEE (reference sequence). V lost 0 bases and J 0 bases, leaving 6 bases between the germline ends. The CDR3 is CASSLGDSNTGELFF. DNA for the CDR3: TGTGCCAGCAGCTTGGGGGATTCGAACACCGGGGAGCTGTTTTTT.

The chain joins TRBV5-4 to TRBJ2-5, with a tentative D call TRBD1 (6 bases). CDR1 SGHNT and CDR2 YYREEE come from the germline V gene (reference sequence). Trimming removed 4 bases from V and 2 bases from J, with 15 bases in between. This CDR3 spans 15 amino acids. This CDR3 reads CASSGTGTPQETQYF. CDR3 coding DNA: TGTGCCAGCAGCGGGACCGGGACACCACAAGAGACCCAGTACTTC.

The gene calls are TRBV19 and TRBJ2-2; weak D call: TRBD2 (5 bases). CDR3 length: 16 residues. V gave up 1 base and J gave up 5 bases, with 14 bases separating them. Germline V lookup: CDR1 LNHDA, CDR2 SQIVND (reference sequence). This CDR3 reads CASSIGWARDTGELFF. DNA for the CDR3: TGTGCCAGTAGTATAGGGTGGGCCCGGGATACCGGGGAGCTGTTTTTT.

This clonotype was counted only a few times. The gene calls are TRBV28 and TRBJ1-5; D is possibly TRBD1 (5 bases). Germline V gene lookup returns CDR1 MDHEN and CDR2 SYDVKM. CDR3 length: 11 amino acids. Trimming removed 3 bases at V and 13 bases at J, with 10 bases between. The DNA for the CDR3 is TGTGCCAGCAGTTTTAAGAGACAGCAGCATTTT. This codes for CASSFKRQQHF.

Ten or more counts support this clonotype. This chain uses TRBV7-3 with TRBJ2-4; perhaps D is TRBD1 or TRBD2 (5 bases each). Germline V gene lookup returns CDR1 SGHTA and CDR2 FQGTGA. This CDR3 comprises 14 residues. V lost 0 bases and J 8 bases, leaving 11 bases between the germline ends. The CDR3 here is CASSLTGPNDIQYF. In DNA form, the CDR3 reads TGTGCCAGCAGCTTAACGGGACCTAACGACATTCAGTACTTC.

A few counts support this clonotype. CDR3 sequence: CASSYGWGAYNEQFF. In DNA form, the CDR3 reads TGTGCCAGCAGTTACGGGTGGGGGGCTTACAATGAGCAGTTCTTC. The gene calls are TRBV6-2 or TRBV6-3 and TRBJ2-1; D might be TRBD1 or TRBD2, each matching 6 bases. V lost 2 bases to trimming and J lost 4 bases, with 12 bases between them. The CDR3 totals 15 residues. Germline-derived CDR1 and CDR2 are MNHEY and SVGEGT.

V is TRBV5-1 and J is TRBJ1-6; no firm D call. Germline-derived CDR1 and CDR2 are SGHRS and YFSETQ. The CDR3 is 15 residues long. V was trimmed by 1 base and J by 10 bases, leaving 15 bases between them. The DNA of the CDR3 is TGCGCCAGCAGCTTGCTGGGGTATGGTTACTCACCCCTCCACTTT. Its translation is CASSLLGYGYSPLHF. Full variable domain (rest looked up from reference TRBV5-1 and TRBJ1-6): KAGVTQTPRYLIKTRGQQVTLSCSPISGHRSVSWYQQTPGQGLQFLFEYFSETQRNKGNFPGRFSGRQFSNSRSEMNVSTLELGDSALYLCASSLLGYGYSPLHFGNGTRLTVT.

This clonotype has a count of ten or more. The chain recombines TRBV7-2 with TRBJ2-1; 10 nucleotides line up with TRBD2. The CDR3 runs to 14 residues. The V gene end was trimmed by 3 bases and the J gene end by 9 bases; junction bases not matched to a gene: 5. Germline V gene sequence: CDR1 SGHTA, CDR2 FQGNSA. CDR3 loop: CASSFSGGKGEQFF. In DNA, the CDR3 is TGTGCCAGCAGCTTTAGCGGGGGGAAGGGTGAGCAGTTCTTC.

CDR3 bases: TGCAGCGTTGACTCTAGCGGGGGGAGCTCCTACAATGAGCAGTTCTTC. Protein sequence: CSVDSSGGSSYNEQFF. V usage is TRBV29-1 and J usage is TRBJ2-1; the match to TRBD2 covers 11 bases. The J segment lost 0 bases and the V segment lost 3 bases, leaving 4 bases of the junction unmatched. There are 16 residues in the CDR3. Germline CDR1 reads SQVTM; CDR2 reads ANQGSEA.

This clonotype was counted between two and nine times. This chain connects TRBV20-1 to TRBJ2-5; the match to TRBD2 covers 7 bases. CDR3 length: 15 amino acids. In germline, CDR1 is DFQATT, CDR2 SNEGSKA (reference sequence). The V segment lost 3 bases and the J segment 2 bases; nucleotides outside the gene matches: 9. CDR3 nucleotide sequence: TGCAGTGCTAGGGGGCTAGCGGACCCTCAAGAGACCCAGTACTTC. This translates into CSARGLADPQETQYF.

V usage is TRBV28 and J usage is TRBJ2-3; 10 nucleotides line up with TRBD2. The V gene end was trimmed by 3 bases and the J gene end by 0 bases; junction bases not matched to a gene: 9. The CDR3 contains 18 residues. The germline V gene has CDR1 MDHEN and CDR2 SYDVKM. The CDR3 here is CASSLELAGEASTDTQYF. The CDR3 DNA reads TGTGCCAGCAGTTTGGAGCTAGCGGGAGAAGCAAGCACAGATACGCAGTATTTT. Full variable domain (outside the CDR3, taken from reference TRBV28 and TRBJ2-3): DVKVTQSSRYLVKRTGEKVFLECVQDMDHENMFWYRQDPGLGLRLIYFSYDVKMKEKGDIPEGYSVSREKKERFSLILESASTNQTSMYLCASSLELAGEASTDTQYFGPGTRLTVL.

V and J are TRBV2 and TRBJ1-2; D unresolved. Trimming pared 4 bases from V and 6 bases from J, leaving 12 bases between. CDR1 and CDR2 from the germline V gene are SNHLY and FYNNEI. The CDR3 is 13 amino acids. The CDR3 protein is CASSVGRSDGYTF. For the CDR3, the DNA is TGTGCCAGCAGTGTTGGCCGATCGGATGGCTACACCTTC.

Ten or more counts support this clonotype. The rearrangement uses TRBV28 and TRBJ1-3; D is perhaps TRBD1 (5 bases). Trimming pared 6 bases from V and 0 bases from J, leaving 12 bases between. This CDR3 comprises 15 residues. The germline CDR1 and CDR2 sequences are MDHEN and SYDVKM. The CDR3 region is CASSPGLLSGNTIYF. The CDR3 region has the DNA TGTGCCAGCAGCCCGGGACTGCTCTCTGGAAACACCATATATTTT.

This clonotype was seen a single time. Its ends do not fully match the called genes, so a read error is possible. The chain couples TRBV25-1 to TRBJ1-2; tentatively, D is TRBD1 (6 bases). The CDR3 is 16 residues long. Germline V lookup: CDR1 MGHDK, CDR2 SYGVNS. Here the CDR3 DNA reads TGTACCAGCAGTGAGGGAATCCCGGGACACCGAAATGGCTACACCTTC. It specifies CTSSEGIPGHRNGYTF.

This clonotype was seen more than once but under ten times. As DNA, the CDR3 is TGTGCCATCAGTGAGTTAGGGTACTTC. It is translated as CAISELGYF. V and J are TRBV10-3 and TRBJ2-7; D remains ambiguous. Germline V gives CDR1 ENHRY, CDR2 SYGVKD. The germline V and J ends were trimmed by 1 base and 12 bases, with 4 bases remaining between them. This CDR3 contains 9 residues.